One and the same sample provided the 28 T cell receptor beta chains below, sequenced in a study of human T cells and chemical hapten exposure. The time point: patch test 1, 2 weeks after DPC sensitization. The treatment was: therapeutic diphenylcyclopropenone sensitization with weekly scalp DPC. A single record per CDR3 protein comes from TCRdb applying MiXCR to the RACE reads. The sample contains some 50,000 distinct CDR3 sequences, 9.3% of which appear only once. The sequenced sample was whole blood, obtained in connection with sensitization to the hapten diphenylcyclopropenone (DPC). All receptors come from a woman between 35 and 50 years old with alopecia areata. Some clones in this sample may be carry-over from other donors' samples.

The gene calls are TRBV7-9 and TRBJ1-2; TRBD1 matches 8 bases. Germline values: CDR1 SEHNR, CDR2 FQNEAQ (reference sequence). V lost 5 bases and J lost 4; bases outside the gene matches: 9. This CDR3 comprises 15 residues. The CDR3 spells CASSRTGTGGYGYTF. CDR3 nucleotides: TGTGCCAGCAGCAGAACCGGGACAGGAGGCTATGGCTACACCTTC.

The sample holds many counts of this clonotype. V usage is TRBV29-1 and J usage is TRBJ2-1, with a tentative D call TRBD2 (5 bases). CDR1 and CDR2 from the germline V gene are SQVTM and ANQGSEA. V shed 4 bases and J shed 0 bases, with 10 bases lying between them. The CDR3 length is 14 residues. The CDR3 DNA follows: TGCAGCGTTGCAGGAGGCAGCTCCTACAATGAGCAGTTCTTC. This encodes CSVAGGSSYNEQFF.

The chain links TRBV6-4 to TRBJ2-2; 9 positions match TRBD2. Per the germline V gene, CDR1 is MRHNA and CDR2 is SNTAGT. V gave up 5 bases and J gave up 7 bases; unmatched junction bases: 5. CDR3 length: 14 amino acids. The CDR3 loop is CASSTGTSHGELFF. The CDR3 nucleotides are TGTGCCAGCAGTACCGGGACTAGCCACGGGGAGCTGTTTTTT.

V usage is TRBV11-2 and J usage is TRBJ2-1; unclear D gene. Per the germline V gene, CDR1 is SGHAT and CDR2 is FQNNGV. V dropped 0 bases and J dropped 11 bases, with 11 bases sitting between them. The CDR3 sequence is 13 residues long. The DNA of the CDR3 is TGTGCCAGCAGCTTAGAGGAGCAGGCTCAGCAGTTCTTC. It yields the protein CASSLEEQAQQFF.

In its sample, this clonotype was seen many times. J is TRBJ1-5 and V is TRBV4-2; TRBD1 aligns across 10 bases. This CDR3 region has 16 residues. J lost 8 bases, V lost 2 bases, and 9 bases had no gene match. Germline CDR1 reads LGHNA; CDR2 reads YNFKEQ. The CDR3 DNA reads TGTGCCAGCAGCCAAACCGGGACAGGGGTTATTAAGCCCCAGCATTTT. Its translation: CASSQTGTGVIKPQHF.

This clonotype appeared a few times. The rearrangement joins TRBV5-1 to TRBJ1-6, with D unclear. CDR3 length: 13 amino acids. Per the germline V gene, CDR1 is SGHRS and CDR2 is YFSETQ. Between the trimmed V and J ends, which lost 5 bases and 7 bases, there was a span of 10 bases. The CDR3 region has the DNA TGCGCCAGCAGGGAAGGTTGGAATTCACCCCTCCACTTT. It is translated as CASREGWNSPLHF. Supplemented by reference TRBV5-1 and TRBJ1-6, the full variable domain reads KAGVTQTPRYLIKTRGQQVTLSCSPISGHRSVSWYQQTPGQGLQFLFEYFSETQRNKGNFPGRFSGRQFSNSRSEMNVSTLELGDSALYLCASREGWNSPLHFGNGTRLTVT.

This clonotype was recorded many times. The rearrangement joins TRBV24-1 to TRBJ2-7; TRBD1 aligns across 7 bases. Trimming took 9 bases from V and 5 from J; bases not matched to a gene: 9. The germline gives CDR1 KGHDR, CDR2 SFDVKD. The CDR3 is 13 residues long. The CDR3 region has the DNA TGTGCCACCGGCCAGGGGGTCTCGGACGAGCAGTACTTC. It specifies CATGQGVSDEQYF.

J is TRBJ1-1 and V is TRBV5-8; no firm D call. V was trimmed by 2 bases and J by 3 bases, leaving 14 bases between them. CDR1 is SGHTS and CDR2 is YDEGEE in the germline V gene. This CDR3 is 15 amino acids long. The CDR3, as DNA: TGTGCCAGCAGCTTTCTAGCCCCCGTGGACACTGAAGCTTTCTTT. Its translation: CASSFLAPVDTEAFF.

The chain joins TRBV2 to TRBJ1-5; TRBD1 agrees at 10 bases. The CDR3 runs 17 residues. Germline-derived CDR1 and CDR2 are SNHLY and FYNNEI. V was clipped by 7 bases and J by 0 bases; unmatched bases: 9. CDR3 sequence reads: CASTHLRDRGSNQPQHF. The CDR3 DNA reads TGTGCCAGCACCCATCTCCGGGACAGGGGTAGCAATCAGCCCCAGCATTTT.

This clonotype has a count of ten or more. V gene TRBV7-2 combines with J gene TRBJ1-3; D call uncertain. V lost 2 bases and J lost 8, with 10 bases in between. The CDR3 has 13 residues. The germline V gene has CDR1 SGHTA and CDR2 FQGNSA. CDR3 sequence: CASSLIKFDTIYF. The CDR3 coding sequence is TGTGCCAGCAGCTTAATAAAGTTTGACACCATATATTTT.

The table lists this clonotype with many counts. The genes are TRBV4-1 and TRBJ1-1; D remains ambiguous. Germline CDR1 and CDR2: MGHRA and YSYEKL. Trimming shortened V by 1 base and J by 2 bases, and 8 bases separated the two germline ends. This CDR3 is 14 amino acids long. CDR3 in amino acids: CASSQVGINTEAFF. CDR3 nucleotide sequence: TGCGCCAGCAGCCAAGTAGGGATAAACACTGAAGCTTTCTTT.

This sequence joins TRBV6-5 and TRBJ2-1, with unresolved D. CDR3 size: 15 residues. The V gene lost 6 bases and the J gene lost 0 bases, with 12 bases spanning the gap. Germline CDR1 MNHEY, CDR2 SVGAGI. The CDR3 DNA reads as TGTGCCAGCAGCCGAATGGGGATCTCCTACAATGAGCAGTTCTTC. Translated: CASSRMGISYNEQFF.

This rearrangement joins TRBV4-1 to TRBJ1-3; D gene unclear. The CDR3 contains 15 residues. V was cut by 1 base and J by 8 bases, with 15 bases left in between. CDR1 is MGHRA and CDR2 is YSYEKL in the germline V gene. CDR3 sequence reads: CASSQGPGFGDTIYF. The CDR3 bases are TGCGCCAGCAGCCAAGGCCCGGGGTTCGGAGACACCATATATTTT.

The chain employs TRBV7-3 and TRBJ2-3, with 8 nucleotides matching TRBD1. The germline gives CDR1 SGHTA, CDR2 FQGTGA. The CDR3 extends over 19 amino acids. V lost 0 bases to trimming and J lost 8 bases; unmatched junction nucleotides: 19. CDR3 nucleotide sequence: TGTGCCAGCAGCTTAACCCGGACAGGGAGGTCCCCCCGCCCGGGTACGCAGTATTTT. Its protein is CASSLTRTGRSPRPGTQYF. The complete variable domain, with remaining parts taken from reference TRBV7-3 and TRBJ2-3, reads GAGVSQTPSNKVTEKGKYVELRCDPISGHTALYWYRQSLGQGPEFLIYFQGTGAADDSGLPNDRFFAVRPEGSVSTLKIQRTERGDSAVYLCASSLTRTGRSPRPGTQYFGPGTRLTVL.

The sample holds many counts of this clonotype. The J gene is TRBJ1-1, the V gene TRBV12-3 or TRBV12-4, with 9 bases lining up with TRBD1. The CDR3 length is 14 residues. With 6 bases clipped from V and 5 bases from J, the junction kept 7 bases outside the gene matches. CDR3 amino acids: CASRETGGATEAFF. The CDR3 region has the DNA TGTGCCAGCAGAGAGACAGGGGGTGCGACTGAAGCTTTCTTT.

This clonotype was counted ten times or more. J is TRBJ2-7 and V is TRBV28, with 7 bases identical to TRBD1. The germline gives CDR1 MDHEN, CDR2 SYDVKM. V lost 5 bases to trimming and J lost 1 base; unmatched junction nucleotides: 2. The CDR3 runs to 13 residues. This chain's CDR3 is CASSGTASYEQYF. In DNA form, the CDR3 reads TGTGCCAGCAGTGGGACAGCATCCTACGAGCAGTACTTC.

For this clonotype: A much larger clone sits a single nucleotide away, making a read error possible. This chain uses TRBV7-9 with TRBJ2-1; D not resolved. Germline values: CDR1 SEHNR, CDR2 FQNEAQ (reference sequence). The CDR3 covers 11 residues. The DNA for the CDR3 is TGTGCCAGCCAAATATACAATGAGCAGTCCTTC. Its translation: CASQIYNEQSF.

This clonotype showed up just a few times. This chain uses TRBV5-1 with TRBJ1-2; maybe TRBD1 (5 bases). The CDR3 loop spans 13 amino acids. Germline V gene sequence: CDR1 SGHRS, CDR2 YFSETQ. Trimming cost V 7 bases and J 6 bases, with 16 bases left between them. This CDR3 reads CASGKGQGNGYTF. DNA for the CDR3: TGCGCCAGCGGCAAAGGGCAGGGAAATGGCTACACCTTC. Complete variable domain (other parts from reference TRBV5-1 and TRBJ1-2): KAGVTQTPRYLIKTRGQQVTLSCSPISGHRSVSWYQQTPGQGLQFLFEYFSETQRNKGNFPGRFSGRQFSNSRSEMNVSTLELGDSALYLCASGKGQGNGYTFGSGTRLTVV.

The V and J genes are TRBV19 and TRBJ2-1; no firm D call. This CDR3 is built from 14 residues. The V gene's germline CDR1 is LNHDA and CDR2 SQIVND (reference sequence). Trimming cost V 2 bases and J 5 bases, with 10 bases left between them. CDR3 nucleotide sequence: TGTGCCAGTAGTATACTAGGTCCCAACAATGAGCAGTTCTTC. The encoded protein is CASSILGPNNEQFF.

In its sample, this clonotype is medium-sized. The chain has TRBV4-1 and TRBJ2-2, with D possibly being TRBD2 (6 bases). The CDR3 loop spans 15 amino acids. V lost 4 bases, J lost 7 bases, and 16 bases lay in between. Germline V gene data show CDR1 as MGHRA and CDR2 as YSYEKL. CDR3 nucleotide sequence: TGCGCCAGCAGCCCACTGACCCTGACTAGCGGGGAGCTGTTTTTT. Its translation is CASSPLTLTSGELFF.

The chain carries TRBV29-1 and TRBJ1-4; the D gene is possibly TRBD1 (5 bases). Germline V gene lookup returns CDR1 SQVTM and CDR2 ANQGSEA. The CDR3 is made up of 11 amino acids. The V gene lost 6 bases and the J gene lost 11 bases, with 13 bases spanning the gap. The CDR3 here is CSVIGARKLFF. DNA of the CDR3: TGCAGCGTCATAGGGGCTAGGAAACTGTTTTTT. Full variable domain (outside the CDR3, taken from reference TRBV29-1 and TRBJ1-4): SAVISQKPSRDICQRGTSLTIQCQVDSQVTMMFWYRQQPGQSLTLIATANQGSEATYESGFVIDKFPISRPNLTFSTLTVSNMSPEDSSIYLCSVIGARKLFFGSGTQLSVL.

The chain joins TRBV6-7 to TRBJ2-6; TRBD2 matches 10 bases. TRBV6-7 is placed among ORFs of uncertain function. The ends lost 7 bases at V and 4 bases at J; junction bases unmatched: 16. This CDR3 spans 19 amino acids. The DNA for the CDR3 is TGTGCCAGCACTGTAGAGAGGAGCGGGGGGGCCAAAGGGGCCAACGTCCTGACTTTC. It specifies CASTVERSGGAKGANVLTF.

This clonotype showed up many times. The chain carries TRBV20-1 and TRBJ2-3, with a possible D match to TRBD1 (6 bases). Germline CDR1 reads DFQATT; CDR2 reads SNEGSKA (reference sequence). V was clipped by 7 bases and J by 1 base, with 15 bases between them. This CDR3 contains 14 residues. For the CDR3, the DNA is TGCAGTGGATATCAGGGGCTGGGCACAGATACGCAGTATTTT. Protein sequence: CSGYQGLGTDTQYF.

This clonotype was detected a few times. V gene TRBV18 combines with J gene TRBJ1-1, with a possible D match to TRBD1 (5 bases). Germline V gene lookup returns CDR1 KGHSH and CDR2 LQKENI. The germline V and J ends were trimmed by 1 base and 4 bases, with 13 bases remaining between them. The CDR3 consists of 15 residues. CDR3 sequence reads: CASSPRRDRGTEAFF. CDR3 bases: TGTGCCAGCTCACCACGGAGGGACCGAGGCACTGAAGCTTTCTTT.

This clonotype was seen more than once but under ten times. The V gene is TRBV30, the J gene TRBJ1-1; the D gene is possibly TRBD1 (5 bases). Between the trimmed V and J ends, which lost 3 bases and 14 bases, there was a span of 13 bases. The germline gives CDR1 GTSNPN, CDR2 SVGIG (reference sequence). The CDR3 spans 10 residues. The CDR3 coding sequence is TGTGCCTGGAGGGGGACGGTTGAATTCTTT. It specifies CAWRGTVEFF.

Points on this clonotype: A much bigger clone sits one base away, suggesting this may be a read error. As the CDR3 is not closed by the conserved phenylalanine or tryptophan, this likely results from a read error. The gene calls are TRBV4-1 and TRBJ1-5, with D possibly being TRBD1 (5 bases). The V and J ends lost 0 bases and 0 bases respectively, with 15 bases between them. CDR1 is MGHRA, CDR2 YSYEKL, per germline. This CDR3 is built from 18 residues. CDR3 sequence: CASSQETIRGGSNQPQHS. The CDR3 DNA reads TGCGCCAGCAGCCAAGAGACAATCCGGGGCGGTAGCAATCAGCCCCAGCATTCT.

There are many counts of this clonotype. The junction departs from the called germline gene at one end, perhaps through a read error. The chain joins TRBV12-3 or TRBV12-4 to TRBJ1-1; D unresolved. The CDR3 extends over 15 amino acids. CDR3 amino acids: CASSLVGSMNIEAFF. CDR3 DNA: TGTGCCAGCAGTTTAGTCGGCAGCATGAACATTGAAGCTTTCTTT.

Ten or more counts support this clonotype. The chain carries TRBV6-2 or TRBV6-3 and TRBJ2-7; D tentatively fits TRBD1 or TRBD2 (5 bases each). Germline CDR1 reads MNHEY; CDR2 reads SVGEGT. Trimming pared 0 bases from V and 2 bases from J, leaving 11 bases between. The CDR3 length is 15 residues. CDR3 in amino acids: CASSYSARDPYEQYF. The DNA of the CDR3 is TGTGCCAGCAGTTACTCCGCCAGGGACCCCTACGAGCAGTACTTC.